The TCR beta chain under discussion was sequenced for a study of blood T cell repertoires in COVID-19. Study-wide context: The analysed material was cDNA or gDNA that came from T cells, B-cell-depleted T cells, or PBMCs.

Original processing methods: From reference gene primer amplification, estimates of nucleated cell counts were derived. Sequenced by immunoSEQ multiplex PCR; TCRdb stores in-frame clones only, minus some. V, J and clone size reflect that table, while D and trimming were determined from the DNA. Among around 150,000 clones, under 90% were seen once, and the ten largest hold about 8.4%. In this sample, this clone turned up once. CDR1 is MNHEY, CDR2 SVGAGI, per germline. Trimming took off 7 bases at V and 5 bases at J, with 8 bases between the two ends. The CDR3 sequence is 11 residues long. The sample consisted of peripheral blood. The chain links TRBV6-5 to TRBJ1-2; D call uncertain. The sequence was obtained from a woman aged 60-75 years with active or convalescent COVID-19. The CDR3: CASMEGYGYTF. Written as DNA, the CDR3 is TGTGCCAGCATGGAGGGTTATGGCTACACCTTC.